This TCR beta chain was sequenced in a study of brain T cells in children with intractable seizures. Study-wide findings and caveats: Pre-surgery blood may have been undersampled, hiding some clones. Only CDR3 sequence similarity suggested viral specificity, without known HCMV serostatus.

The sequenced cases were selected for having the highest brain T cell transcript signatures. J gave up 6 bases and V 3 bases, and 15 bases lay outside the gene matches. The CDR3 is 17 residues long. Germline V CDR1 and CDR2: KGHDR, SFDVKD. With regard to this clone: Its target is unknown.

The protocol was immunoSEQ multiplex PCR, while the TCRdb copy is restricted to in-frame clones and leaves out a portion. The sample yields approximately 41,000 clones, around nine tenths seen once. This sample comprised peripheral blood, obtained at surgery. This receptor was obtained from a girl aged 2 to 10 with tuberous sclerosis and intractable seizures. The chain couples TRBV24-1 to TRBJ1-2; 7 nucleotides align to TRBD1. The CDR3 protein is CATSDPKVQGISDGYTF. The CDR3 region has the DNA TGTGCCACCAGTGATCCGAAGGTACAGGGGATCTCGGATGGCTACACCTTC.